This TCR beta chain came from a study of blood T cell repertoires in COVID-19. Study-level information: Nucleic acid was either cDNA or gDNA, and it came from T cells, B-cell-depleted T cells, or PBMCs.

Original processing methods: Reference gene primer amplification yielded estimated nucleated cell counts. The data were produced by immunoSEQ multiplex PCR, yet TCRdb's version contains in-frame clones alone and is incomplete. Clone size and V and J calls were adopted from that table, with D and trimming inferred from the DNA. The profile covers hundreds of thousands of clones, with around nine tenths appearing a single time and approximately 3.5% taken by the ten largest. Germline V lookup: CDR1 SNHLY, CDR2 FYNNEI. The CDR3 totals 13 residues. V was clipped by 6 bases and J by 6 bases, with 15 bases between them.

This chain connects TRBV2 to TRBJ2-7; possibly TRBD1 for D (6 bases). Material for sequencing was peripheral blood. This clonotype originated in a woman between 18 and 29 years old who had recovered from COVID-19. CDR3 nucleotides: TGTGCCAGCAGGGCGACAGGTAAAACCGAGCAGTACGTC. It translates to CASRATGKTEQYV.